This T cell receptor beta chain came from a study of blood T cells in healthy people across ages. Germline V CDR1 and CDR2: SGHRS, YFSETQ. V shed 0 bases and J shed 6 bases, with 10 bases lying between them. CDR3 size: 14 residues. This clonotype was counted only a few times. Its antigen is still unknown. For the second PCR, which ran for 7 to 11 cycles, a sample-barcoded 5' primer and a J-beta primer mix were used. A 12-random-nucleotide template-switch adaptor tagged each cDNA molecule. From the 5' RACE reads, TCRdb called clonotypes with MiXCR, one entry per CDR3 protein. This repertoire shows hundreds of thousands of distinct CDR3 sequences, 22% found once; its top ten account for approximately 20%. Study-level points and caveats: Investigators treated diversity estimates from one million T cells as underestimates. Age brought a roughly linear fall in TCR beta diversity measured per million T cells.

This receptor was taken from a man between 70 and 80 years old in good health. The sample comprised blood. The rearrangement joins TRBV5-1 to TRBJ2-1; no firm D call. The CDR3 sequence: CASSLDQIGNEQFF. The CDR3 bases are TGCGCCAGCAGCTTGGATCAAATCGGCAATGAGCAGTTCTTC.